A selection of T cell receptor beta chains follows, all from one sample in a study of T cell responses to AZD1222 COVID-19 vaccine. Libraries were prepared by immunoSEQ multiplex PCR; TCRdb keeps only in-frame clonotypes and omits some of them. Of 90,000 to 120,000 clones in the sample, roughly 90% were seen once. The material sequenced was peripheral blood, taken on day 0 of MenACWY control vaccination. The receptors were gathered from an adult in good health. Each CDR3 is given with its conserved first and last residue. D genes are given only for firm matches.

>TRBV12-3/TRBV12-4|.|TRBJ1-6
CASSPGTSPLHF
>TRBV18|TRBD1|TRBJ2-2
CASSPGQTSVGELFF
>TRBV19|.|TRBJ2-7
CAKPVPRECYEQYF
>TRBV4-2|.|TRBJ1-3
CASSQETGAAGNTIYF
>TRBV6-5|.|TRBJ1-1
CASSKTGSGSTEAFF
>TRBV9|.|TRBJ1-1
CASSVAKGNTEAFF
>TRBV6-1|TRBD1|TRBJ1-2
CASSEPDRGLYGYTF
>TRBV6-5|.|TRBJ2-3
CASSFRVTDTQYF
>TRBV24-1|.|TRBJ2-7
CATSGIGQNSHEQYF
>TRBV5-1|TRBD2|TRBJ2-3
CASSYSGLSTDTQYF
>TRBV5-1|.|TRBJ1-6
CASSLGRIRYNSPLHF
>TRBV20-1|.|TRBJ1-2
CSARGYYGYTF
>TRBV25-1|.|TRBJ2-7
CASSDSPRSYEQYF
>TRBV6-5|.|TRBJ1-2
CASRKPGGGYTF
>TRBV3-1/TRBV3-2|.|TRBJ2-7
CASSQEQGPHEQYF
>TRBV7-9|.|TRBJ1-2
CASSLGPGDIYGYTF